The clone carrying this T cell receptor (beta chain) has more than one count but fewer than ten. Its antigen is unknown. Sequenced by immunoSEQ multiplex PCR; TCRdb stores in-frame clones only, minus some. Among some 140,000 clones listed, 70% to 90% were seen once. The source of the sample is a study of cytomegalovirus exposure and HLA in healthy donors. For the study at large: The roughly 670 first-cohort repertoires shared a platform with the roughly 110 validation repertoires, as reported in a later analysis.

General study results and limits: In vitro, three CMV-associated chains proved specific for CMV antigens.

V lost 1 base and J 4 bases, leaving 7 bases between the germline ends. Per germline, CDR1 SEHNR and CDR2 FQNEAQ (reference sequence). The CDR3 contains 13 residues. The chain carries TRBV7-9 and TRBJ1-2; D is ambiguous. The specimen sequenced was PBMCs. This receptor was obtained from a woman aged 25-40 years in good health and CMV-seronegative. CDR3 DNA: TGTGCCAGCAGCTTAGTCCAGGTCTATGGCTACACCTTC. This encodes CASSLVQVYGYTF.